The rows below give T cell receptor beta chains drawn from one sample of a study of ipilimumab plus nivolumab after autologous stem cell transplantation. Data came from immunoSEQ multiplex PCR; TCRdb stores just in-frame clones and leaves some out. Altogether 77,000 or so clones are present, more than 80% being singletons, with the ten largest covering 2% to 2.5%. The sample was PBMCs, taken in a trial of ipilimumab plus nivolumab as post-transplant consolidation. All receptors derive from a male donor with diffuse large B-cell lymphoma. Both conserved end residues are part of each CDR3. Fields, in order: D gene, clone size, J gene, V gene, CDR3 length, CDR3 protein, CDR3 DNA. D genes are given only for firm matches. Only some rows state a clone size, as once, few, many or a class for expanded clones.

d_gene: -; abundance: -; j_gene: TRBJ2-5; v_gene: TRBV2; len: 14; CDR3aa: CASSFDWTQETQYF; CDR3nt: TGTGCCAGCAGTTTTGACTGGACCCAAGAGACCCAGTACTTC
d_gene: -; abundance: once; j_gene: TRBJ1-4; v_gene: TRBV6-6; len: 15; CDR3aa: CASSYGPATNEKLFF; CDR3nt: TGTGCCAGCAGTTACGGACCAGCAACTAATGAAAAACTGTTTTTT
d_gene: -; abundance: -; j_gene: TRBJ2-5; v_gene: TRBV5-1; len: 13; CDR3aa: CASKVEATETQYF; CDR3nt: TGCGCCTCAAAGGTAGAGGCGACGGAGACCCAGTACTTC
d_gene: TRBD2; abundance: once; j_gene: TRBJ2-1; v_gene: TRBV12-5; len: 14; CDR3aa: CASGLGLAFDEQFF; CDR3nt: TGTGCTAGTGGTCTAGGACTAGCGTTCGATGAGCAGTTCTTC
d_gene: -; abundance: -; j_gene: TRBJ1-1; v_gene: TRBV5-5; len: 13; CDR3aa: CASGRTPETEAFF; CDR3nt: TGTGCCAGCGGTCGGACCCCGGAAACTGAAGCTTTCTTT
d_gene: -; abundance: -; j_gene: TRBJ1-4; v_gene: TRBV30; len: 11; CDR3aa: CAWKGNEKLFF; CDR3nt: TGTGCCTGGAAGGGTAATGAAAAACTGTTTTTT
d_gene: -; abundance: few; j_gene: TRBJ1-2; v_gene: TRBV7-8; len: 16; CDR3aa: CASSLISAGNGNGYTF; CDR3nt: TGTGCCAGCAGCTTAATCTCGGCGGGGAACGGAAATGGCTACACCTTC
d_gene: -; abundance: -; j_gene: TRBJ2-1; v_gene: TRBV5-1; len: 16; CDR3aa: CASSLEGYGANNEQFF; CDR3nt: TGCGCCAGCAGCTTGGAGGGCTATGGGGCCAACAATGAGCAGTTCTTC
d_gene: -; abundance: -; j_gene: TRBJ2-2; v_gene: TRBV4-1; len: 13; CDR3aa: CASSQDRAGELFF; CDR3nt: TGCGCCAGCAGCCAAGATAGGGCCGGGGAGCTGTTTTTT
d_gene: TRBD1; abundance: few; j_gene: TRBJ1-1; v_gene: TRBV11-1; len: 15; CDR3aa: CASSQRQGLGTEAFF; CDR3nt: TGTGCCAGCAGCCAGAGACAGGGGTTGGGCACTGAAGCTTTCTTT
d_gene: -; abundance: -; j_gene: TRBJ1-2; v_gene: TRBV19; len: 15; CDR3aa: CASSLRHIRNYGYTF; CDR3nt: TGTGCCAGTAGCCTCCGACACATCAGGAACTATGGCTACACCTTC
d_gene: TRBD1; abundance: -; j_gene: TRBJ1-2; v_gene: TRBV6-6; len: 13; CDR3aa: CASTFGTGYGYTF; CDR3nt: TGTGCCAGCACTTTCGGGACAGGTTATGGCTACACCTTC
d_gene: -; abundance: -; j_gene: TRBJ1-3; v_gene: TRBV4-2; len: 14; CDR3aa: CASSQGDFENTIYF; CDR3nt: TGTGCCAGCAGCCAAGGAGACTTCGAAAACACCATATATTTT
d_gene: -; abundance: -; j_gene: TRBJ2-3; v_gene: TRBV6-1; len: 15; CDR3aa: CASSESLTRTDTQYF; CDR3nt: TGTGCCAGCAGTGAATCGCTTACCCGCACAGATACGCAGTATTTT
d_gene: -; abundance: -; j_gene: TRBJ1-1; v_gene: TRBV10-2; len: 15; CDR3aa: CASSKDSRSNTEAFF; CDR3nt: TGCGCCAGCAGTAAGGACAGCCGATCGAACACTGAAGCTTTCTTT
d_gene: -; abundance: once; j_gene: TRBJ1-5; v_gene: TRBV6-6; len: 15; CDR3aa: CASSNIGGSNQPQHF; CDR3nt: TGTGCCAGCAGTAACATCGGGGGGAGCAATCAGCCCCAGCATTTT
d_gene: TRBD2; abundance: -; j_gene: TRBJ2-3; v_gene: TRBV7-2; len: 16; CDR3aa: CASSPGLAGATDTQYF; CDR3nt: TGTGCCAGCAGCCCAGGACTAGCGGGGGCCACAGATACGCAGTATTTT
d_gene: TRBD1; abundance: -; j_gene: TRBJ2-7; v_gene: TRBV6-6; len: 15; CDR3aa: CASSLGQGFSYEQYF; CDR3nt: TGTGCCAGCAGTTTGGGACAGGGGTTTTCCTACGAGCAGTACTTC
d_gene: TRBD2; abundance: -; j_gene: TRBJ2-1; v_gene: TRBV30; len: 20; CDR3aa: CAWRQRGLAGGLGRYNEQFF; CDR3nt: TGTGCCTGGAGACAAAGGGGACTAGCGGGGGGGCTTGGACGGTACAATGAGCAGTTCTTC
d_gene: -; abundance: few; j_gene: TRBJ1-5; v_gene: TRBV5-6; len: 12; CDR3aa: CASSLGVQPQHF; CDR3nt: TGTGCCAGCAGCTTGGGGGTTCAGCCCCAGCATTTT
d_gene: TRBD2; abundance: -; j_gene: TRBJ2-7; v_gene: TRBV30; len: 17; CDR3aa: CACHRGTSGGFFYEQYF; CDR3nt: TGTGCCTGTCACCGAGGGACTAGCGGGGGGTTCTTCTACGAGCAGTACTTC
d_gene: -; abundance: -; j_gene: TRBJ1-6; v_gene: TRBV4-1; len: 15; CDR3aa: CASSQEGRLNSPLHF; CDR3nt: TGCGCCAGCAGCCAGGAGGGACGTTTAAATTCACCCCTCCACTTT
d_gene: TRBD2; abundance: -; j_gene: TRBJ2-7; v_gene: TRBV30; len: 13; CDR3aa: CAWSVNGGVEQYF; CDR3nt: TGTGCCTGGAGTGTAAATGGGGGGGTCGAGCAGTACTTC
d_gene: -; abundance: -; j_gene: TRBJ1-2; v_gene: TRBV7-9; len: 13; CDR3aa: CASSSWGAKGYTF; CDR3nt: TGTGCCAGCAGCTCCTGGGGGGCGAAAGGCTACACCTTC
d_gene: TRBD1; abundance: -; j_gene: TRBJ1-1; v_gene: TRBV7-2; len: 17; CDR3aa: CASSLLQGAPLNTEAFF; CDR3nt: TGTGCCAGCAGCTTGCTACAGGGGGCTCCGCTTAACACTGAAGCTTTCTTT
d_gene: -; abundance: -; j_gene: TRBJ1-5; v_gene: TRBV19; len: 14; CDR3aa: CASKGRNSNQPQHF; CDR3nt: TGTGCCAGTAAGGGCAGGAATAGCAATCAGCCCCAGCATTTT
d_gene: -; abundance: -; j_gene: TRBJ2-1; v_gene: TRBV15; len: 15; CDR3aa: CATSRGREARNEQFF; CDR3nt: TGTGCCACCAGCAGGGGCAGGGAGGCTAGGAACGAGCAGTTCTTC
d_gene: -; abundance: -; j_gene: TRBJ1-1; v_gene: TRBV30; len: 14; CDR3aa: CAWSLRGGDTEAFF; CDR3nt: TGTGCCTGGAGCCTACGAGGGGGGGACACTGAAGCTTTCTTT
d_gene: -; abundance: -; j_gene: TRBJ1-2; v_gene: TRBV19; len: 11; CDR3aa: CASHTTYGYTF; CDR3nt: TGTGCCTCTCATACCACGTATGGCTACACCTTC
d_gene: -; abundance: -; j_gene: TRBJ2-3; v_gene: TRBV7-2; len: 13; CDR3aa: CASSATGADTQYF; CDR3nt: TGTGCCAGCAGCGCCACTGGTGCAGATACGCAGTATTTT
d_gene: -; abundance: -; j_gene: TRBJ1-1; v_gene: TRBV14; len: 13; CDR3aa: CASSRGAVTEAFF; CDR3nt: TGTGCCAGCAGCAGGGGGGCGGTCACTGAAGCTTTCTTT
d_gene: -; abundance: -; j_gene: TRBJ1-2; v_gene: TRBV6-5; len: 15; CDR3aa: CASSLLGSVNYGYTF; CDR3nt: TGTGCCAGCAGCCTACTTGGGTCGGTCAACTATGGCTACACCTTC
d_gene: -; abundance: once; j_gene: TRBJ2-7; v_gene: TRBV29-1; len: 12; CDR3aa: CSVFVGLYEQYF; CDR3nt: TGCAGCGTTTTCGTAGGGCTATACGAGCAGTACTTC
d_gene: TRBD1; abundance: -; j_gene: TRBJ1-6; v_gene: TRBV7-2; len: 15; CDR3aa: CASSHLTGPGSPLHF; CDR3nt: TGTGCCAGCAGCCACCTGACAGGGCCAGGGTCACCCCTCCACTTT
d_gene: -; abundance: -; j_gene: TRBJ2-2; v_gene: TRBV5-1; len: 15; CDR3aa: CASSLSGGQTGELFF; CDR3nt: TGCGCCAGCAGCTTGAGTGGGGGGCAAACCGGGGAGCTGTTTTTT
d_gene: TRBD2; abundance: -; j_gene: TRBJ2-1; v_gene: TRBV29-1; len: 15; CDR3aa: CSVARGGERGNEQFF; CDR3nt: TGCAGCGTTGCCCGCGGGGGGGAAAGAGGTAATGAGCAGTTCTTC
d_gene: TRBD1; abundance: -; j_gene: TRBJ1-2; v_gene: TRBV28; len: 15; CDR3aa: CASSFPLGQGYGYTF; CDR3nt: TGTGCCAGCAGTTTCCCCCTGGGACAGGGGTACGGCTACACCTTC
d_gene: TRBD2; abundance: -; j_gene: TRBJ2-4; v_gene: TRBV15; len: 19; CDR3aa: CATSRGTSGGVQAKNIQYF; CDR3nt: TGTGCCACCAGCAGAGGGACTAGCGGGGGGGTTCAAGCCAAAAACATTCAGTACTTC
d_gene: TRBD1; abundance: -; j_gene: TRBJ1-1; v_gene: TRBV11-3; len: 14; CDR3aa: CASSFRGQNTEAFF; CDR3nt: TGTGCCAGCAGCTTCAGGGGGCAGAACACTGAAGCTTTCTTT
d_gene: -; abundance: -; j_gene: TRBJ2-3; v_gene: TRBV4-2; len: 14; CDR3aa: CASSQGGGTDTQYF; CDR3nt: TGTGCCAGCAGCCAAGGCGGGGGCACAGATACGCAGTATTTT
d_gene: -; abundance: -; j_gene: TRBJ1-1; v_gene: TRBV5-1; len: 14; CDR3aa: CASSFGLTDTEAFF; CDR3nt: TGCGCCAGCAGCTTTGGCCTTACAGACACTGAAGCTTTCTTT
d_gene: -; abundance: -; j_gene: TRBJ1-2; v_gene: TRBV7-2; len: 13; CDR3aa: CASLWGNDYGYTF; CDR3nt: TGTGCCAGCTTGTGGGGGAACGACTATGGCTACACCTTC